The 21 T cell receptor beta chains below were found in one sample sequenced in a study of T cells in Graves' hyperthyroidism and ophthalmopathy. Amplified regions were TCR beta CDR3 sequences from RNA transcripts. The HTBI primer set drove a first-round RT-PCR of the TCR CDR3. TCRdb called the multiplex PCR reads again in MiXCR, with one record for every CDR3 protein. The sample holds 530,000 or so distinct CDR3 sequences, roughly a sixth seen once. The specimen was blood. These receptors all stem from a woman under 30 with Graves' ophthalmopathy.

Ten or more counts support this clonotype. The V call is TRBV30, the J call TRBJ1-2; no reliable D call. V was clipped by 5 bases and J by 0 bases, with 13 bases between them. The CDR3 runs to 14 residues. Germline loops: CDR1 GTSNPN, CDR2 SVGIG (reference sequence). CDR3 sequence reads: CAWAPGPANYGYTF. The CDR3 DNA is TGTGCCTGGGCCCCAGGCCCCGCTAACTATGGCTACACCTTC. Looking up the rest from reference TRBV30 and TRBJ1-2 gives the full variable domain: SQTIHQWPATLVQPVGSPLSLECTVEGTSNPNLYWYRQAAGRGLQLLFYSVGIGQISSEVPQNLSASRPQDRQFILSSKKLLLSDSGFYLCAWAPGPANYGYTFGSGTRLTVV.

This clonotype was observed many times. This chain links TRBV18 with TRBJ1-1; 8 positions match TRBD1. Trimming cost V 4 bases and J 0 bases; bases outside gene matches: 4. Germline V gene sequence: CDR1 KGHSH, CDR2 LQKENI. This CDR3 spans 15 amino acids. The CDR3 loop is CASSQGQGMNTEAFF. The CDR3 DNA is TGTGCCAGCTCACAAGGACAGGGAATGAACACTGAAGCTTTCTTT.

This clonotype was seen many times. This sequence joins TRBV3-1 and TRBJ2-2, with D hard to call. In germline, CDR1 is LGHDT, CDR2 YNNKEL (reference sequence). This CDR3 is built from 17 residues. The ends were cut back, 6 bases at V and 0 bases at J, with 17 bases in the middle. The CDR3, as DNA: TGTGCCAGCAGACCAAGAGTCTGGGAATCGAACACCGGGGAGCTGTTTTTT. Its protein product is CASRPRVWESNTGELFF.

This clonotype occurred a few times. The chain joins TRBV7-2 to TRBJ2-1; 10 nucleotides agree with TRBD2. Germline loops: CDR1 SGHTA, CDR2 FQGNSA. The CDR3 loop spans 16 amino acids. V was clipped by 3 bases and J by 4 bases; unmatched bases: 6. Here the CDR3 reads CASSLLAGEGYNEQFF. CDR3 DNA: TGTGCCAGCAGCTTGCTAGCGGGAGAAGGGTACAATGAGCAGTTCTTC.

This clonotype turned up a few times. V and J are TRBV4-1 and TRBJ2-3; D not certain. Germline CDR1 MGHRA, CDR2 YSYEKL. CDR3 length: 14 residues. The V end was cut by 4 bases, the J end by 6 bases, with 14 bases between. The CDR3 sequence: CASSLSLSGDTQYF. The CDR3 DNA is TGCGCCAGCAGCCTCTCTCTGAGTGGGGATACGCAGTATTTT.

This clonotype was found many times. The chain has TRBV6-1 and TRBJ1-1; 7 bases align to TRBD1. The ends lost 10 bases at V and 0 bases at J; junction bases unmatched: 17. Germline CDR1 and CDR2: MNHNS and SASEGT. The CDR3 has 17 amino acids. CDR3 in DNA: TGTGCCATTACTAACCTTCCCGAGACAGGGATGAACACTGAAGCTTTCTTT. It codes for CAITNLPETGMNTEAFF.

Ten or more counts support this clonotype. The CDR3 DNA reads TGTGCCAGCAGCCAGGGTGGGCCCCAGCATTTT. This codes for CASSQGGPQHF. The rearrangement links TRBV3-1 to TRBJ1-5; no reliable D call. Trimming pared 3 bases from V and 9 bases from J, leaving 6 bases between. From germline, CDR1 is LGHDT and CDR2 YNNKEL (reference sequence). The CDR3 covers 11 residues. The whole variable domain, remainder taken from reference TRBV3-1 and TRBJ1-5, is DTAVSQTPKYLVTQMGNDKSIKCEQNLGHDTMYWYKQDSKKFLKIMFSYNNKELIINETVPNRFSPKSPDKAHLNLHINSLELGDSAVYFCASSQGGPQHFGDGTRLSIL.

The chain recombines TRBV6-5 with TRBJ2-7; maybe TRBD1 (6 bases). Germline lookup yields CDR1 MNHEY and CDR2 SVGAGI. The CDR3 sequence is 13 residues long. Trimming removed 4 bases at V and 4 bases at J, with 11 bases between. The DNA for the CDR3 is TGTGCCAGCAGTTGGGGACATTTGTACGAGCAGTACTTC. This sequence encodes CASSWGHLYEQYF.

This chain uses TRBV7-6 with TRBJ1-1, with a tentative D call TRBD1 (6 bases). Trimming took 1 base from V and 5 from J, leaving 11 bases between them. The CDR3 runs 14 residues. The germline V gene has CDR1 SGHVS and CDR2 FNYEAQ. The CDR3 nucleotides read TGTGCCAGCAGCTTAGAAGTCACAGGGACTGAAGCTTTCTTT. Amino acids: CASSLEVTGTEAFF.

This clonotype occurred many times. This rearrangement joins TRBV28 to TRBJ2-3, with D possibly TRBD2 on 5 matching bases. With 2 bases removed from V and 5 bases from J, the gap between germline ends came to 17 bases. CDR3 size: 16 residues. Germline-derived CDR1 and CDR2 are MDHEN and SYDVKM. This chain's CDR3 is CASSLASSGLRDTQYF. DNA of the CDR3: TGTGCCAGCAGTTTAGCTAGCTCGGGCCTTAGAGATACGCAGTATTTT.

Many counts were recorded for this clonotype. V is TRBV30 and J is TRBJ2-3, with D possibly matching TRBD2 (6 bases). This CDR3 is built from 16 residues. The germline CDR1 and CDR2 sequences are GTSNPN and SVGIG (reference sequence). Deletions cut 3 bases from V and 4 bases from J, with 20 bases between. CDR3 DNA sequence: TGTGCCTGGAGAATATATGGAGGGGTCGCTCCAGATACGCAGTATTTT. Translating gives CAWRIYGGVAPDTQYF.

The chain couples TRBV4-1 to TRBJ2-1; a weak D match, TRBD2 (5 bases). The CDR3 extends over 13 amino acids. V was pared by 4 bases and J by 13 bases, with 17 bases between. The germline V gene has CDR1 MGHRA and CDR2 YSYEKL. CDR3 sequence (DNA): TGCGCCAGCAGCCGCTCAACTAGGGCCCTTCAGTTCTTC. It specifies CASSRSTRALQFF.

The chain has TRBV28 and TRBJ1-2, with a weak D call TRBD1 (5 bases). This CDR3 spans 14 amino acids. Germline V gives CDR1 MDHEN, CDR2 SYDVKM. The germline V and J ends were trimmed by 2 bases and 2 bases, with 9 bases remaining between them. This CDR3 is CASSLRGRNYGYTF. The CDR3 nucleotides read TGTGCCAGCAGTTTAAGGGGTAGAAACTATGGCTACACCTTC.

At least ten counts were recorded for this clonotype. The chain has TRBV27 and TRBJ2-7, with TRBD1 matching 8 bases. V lost 0 bases and J lost 0; bases outside the gene matches: 28. The V gene's germline CDR1 is MNHEY and CDR2 SMNVEV (reference sequence). This CDR3 spans 24 amino acids. The CDR3 region is CASSLSRRNPGSTQGAMGSYEQYF. The DNA of the CDR3 is TGTGCCAGCAGTTTATCCAGACGCAACCCAGGCTCCACTCAGGGGGCGATGGGCTCCTACGAGCAGTACTTC.

V gene TRBV19 combines with J gene TRBJ1-1; 7 nucleotides match TRBD1. The CDR3 length is 17 residues. Trimming removed 1 base from V and 0 bases from J; junction bases left unmatched: 8. Germline CDR1 reads LNHDA; CDR2 reads SQIVND (reference sequence). The CDR3 DNA reads as TGTGCCAGTAGTATAGCCCCAGGACAGGAAATGAACACTGAAGCTTTCTTT. It translates to CASSIAPGQEMNTEAFF.

This clonotype has more than one count but fewer than ten. This may come from a read error, since a much larger clone is one base off. V usage is TRBV11-2 and J usage is TRBJ2-1; TRBD2 matches at 9 bases. J lost 7 bases, V lost 5 bases, and 9 bases had no gene match. Germline V gene data show CDR1 as SGHAT and CDR2 as FQNNGV. The CDR3 runs 15 residues. The chain's CDR3 is CASSPFSGGGNEQFF. CDR3 DNA: TGTGCCAGCAGCCCCTTTAGCGGGGGTGGAAATGAGCAGTTCTTC.

This chain connects TRBV2 to TRBJ1-2; 8 bases are shared with TRBD1. Germline CDR1 reads SNHLY; CDR2 reads FYNNEI. This CDR3 contains 15 residues. The V gene end was trimmed by 4 bases and the J gene end by 3 bases; junction bases not matched to a gene: 7. This chain's CDR3 is CASSVNQGADYGYTF. The CDR3 coding sequence is TGTGCCAGCAGTGTAAATCAGGGGGCGGACTATGGCTACACCTTC. Looking up the rest from reference TRBV2 and TRBJ1-2 gives the full variable domain: EPEVTQTPSHQVTQMGQEVILRCVPISNHLYFYWYRQILGQKVEFLVSFYNNEISEKSEIFDDQFSVERPDGSNFTLKIRSTKLEDSAMYFCASSVNQGADYGYTFGSGTRLTVV.

This clonotype was observed a few times. This chain connects TRBV7-9 to TRBJ1-1; TRBD1 might be the D (6 bases). Between the trimmed V and J ends, which lost 2 bases and 4 bases, there was a span of 11 bases. The CDR3 contains 14 residues. Germline values: CDR1 SEHNR, CDR2 FQNEAQ (reference sequence). The CDR3 DNA sequence: TGTGCCAGCAGCTTACAGGGGCGGCCCACTGAAGCTTTCTTT. This translates into CASSLQGRPTEAFF.

This chain uses TRBV5-8 with TRBJ2-7; 7 bases fit TRBD2. Trimming cost V 4 bases and J 6 bases; bases outside gene matches: 13. The CDR3 is 15 residues long. Germline CDR1 SGHTS, CDR2 YDEGEE. In DNA form, the CDR3 reads TGTGCCAGCAGCCCCGAACCTGTCAGGGAGGGCGAGCAGTACTTC. This gives the protein CASSPEPVREGEQYF.

This clonotype was observed a handful of times. The genes are TRBV7-3 and TRBJ2-5; no firm D call. Per germline, CDR1 SGHTA and CDR2 FQGTGA. Trimming took 5 bases from V and 5 from J, leaving 15 bases between them. The CDR3 consists of 14 residues. CDR3 nucleotides: TGTGCCAGCAGCCAGGCTTACCGCGGTGAGACCCAGTACTTC. As protein: CASSQAYRGETQYF.

This clonotype was found many times. This chain uses TRBV6-2 or TRBV6-3 with TRBJ1-1, with a possible D match to TRBD1 (5 bases). The V end lost 4 bases, the J end lost 1 base, and 10 bases lay between the germline ends. Germline V lookup: CDR1 MNHEY, CDR2 SVGEGT. This CDR3 comprises 14 residues. CDR3 DNA: TGTGCCAGCAGTTTTACGACAGCGAACACTGAAGCTTTCTTT. Translation gives CASSFTTANTEAFF.